The clone carrying this T cell receptor (beta chain) was observed a few times. This specimen belongs to a study of T-cell memory formation after mild COVID-19. Study summary: There were largely donor-specific TCR clusters.

The J segment lost 2 bases and the V segment lost 7 bases, leaving 7 bases of the junction unmatched. CDR3 length equals 14 residues. The germline V gene encodes CDR1 SNHLY and CDR2 FYNNEI. TCRdb called the 5' RACE reads again in MiXCR, with one record for every CDR3 protein. The sample has roughly 240,000 distinct CDR3 sequences; about 17% are singletons. Material for sequencing was PBMCs or a T cell subset sorted from them (not recorded which). The receptor comes from a man between 18 and 35 years old who had mild COVID-19 (a few samples of this study predate the infection). Cell type and time point are not known. This chain links TRBV2 with TRBJ2-7; TRBD1 matches 8 bases. The CDR3 DNA reads TGTGCCAGCAAGCAGGGGGCCTCTCCCTACGAGCAGTACTTC. This codes for CASKQGASPYEQYF.